Listed below are T cell receptor beta chains from one sample, sequenced in a study of cytomegalovirus exposure and HLA in healthy donors. Profiled with immunoSEQ multiplex PCR; TCRdb holds only in-frame clones, not every one. The table has roughly 40,000 clones, roughly half seen once. The sequenced sample consisted of PBMCs. Receptors were obtained from a human donor in good health. CDR3s leave out the opening cysteine and the closing phenylalanine or tryptophan.

V: TRBV11-2; CDR3: ASSLDFLDIQTQY
V: TRBV6-5; CDR3: ASSYSPSGGAKEQY
V: TRBV6-5; CDR3: ASSEYQANTEAF
V: TRBV30; CDR3: AWSRTLGLAVQY
V: TRBV30; CDR3: AWNSYNEQF
V: TRBV7-8; CDR3: ASSVSRSPTNEKLF
V: TRBV14; CDR3: ASSQDSTGPLSYEQY
V: TRBV6-5; CDR3: ASRGTENTEAF
V: TRBV18; CDR3: AGRQGGQETQY
V: TRBV6-5; CDR3: ASSYSMDRVFEQY
V: TRBV5-1; CDR3: ASSLGLGSPLH
V: TRBV30; CDR3: AWSGASGTDTQY
V: TRBV6-5; CDR3: ASSYSPREYGYT
V: TRBV19; CDR3: ASTPGQPYGYT
V: TRBV6-1; CDR3: ASSETSGGSSYNEQF
V: TRBV29-1; CDR3: SVLLAGTETQY
V: TRBV4-2; CDR3: ASSQVQTGGGNYGYT
V: TRBV18; CDR3: ASSRELGQGAADTQY
V: TRBV10-2; CDR3: ASSDREKDEQY
V: TRBV5-1; CDR3: ASSPSGATGELF
V: TRBV6-4; CDR3: ASGTPRNEQF
V: TRBV9; CDR3: ASSGLSGGRGSYNEQF
V: TRBV27; CDR3: ASAFGQSKGGYT
V: TRBV9; CDR3: ASSVGGGQGANVLT
V: TRBV7-2; CDR3: ASSLRLGGTDTQY
V: TRBV30; CDR3: AWKRGPTNEKLF
V: TRBV4-2; CDR3: ASSQDPGTGDEKLF
V: TRBV27; CDR3: ATQYSRRLSTYNEQF
V: TRBV13; CDR3: ASSLRRTASVETQY
V: TRBV4-3; CDR3: ASSQTSGGASEQF
V: TRBV30; CDR3: AWSVQAAVVETQY
V: TRBV6-1; CDR3: ASKTSGNADTQY
V: TRBV5-6; CDR3: ASSSPGGGPSDGYT
V: TRBV5-6; CDR3: ASSLKLAGVYNEQF
V: TRBV7-8; CDR3: ASSPSVGAGMNTEAF
V: TRBV18; CDR3: ASSPGQGAYEQY
V: TRBV25-1; CDR3: ASSLMRVSGRADTQY
V: TRBV10-3; CDR3: ATSKTGIKVGQETQY
V: TRBV6-6; CDR3: ATKKAGSNQPQH
V: TRBV28; CDR3: ASSLGTGFSYNSPLH
V: TRBV18; CDR3: ASSPLKQGEGEQY
V: TRBV16; CDR3: ASSRQTSASTDTQY
V: TRBV6-5; CDR3: ASSYSQGAPNQPQH
V: TRBV7-9; CDR3: ASSLEGAGHNYGYT
V: TRBV18; CDR3: ASSPPGTEEETFYERY
V: TRBV7-9; CDR3: ASRSTGGNTEAF
V: TRBV19; CDR3: ASSRGSQPQH
V: TRBV7-6; CDR3: ASSSETGNEQY
V: TRBV18; CDR3: ASSTSGGQETQY
V: TRBV7-9; CDR3: ASSLRGGRGYNEQF
V: TRBV5-5; CDR3: ASSPHGSGTGANTIY